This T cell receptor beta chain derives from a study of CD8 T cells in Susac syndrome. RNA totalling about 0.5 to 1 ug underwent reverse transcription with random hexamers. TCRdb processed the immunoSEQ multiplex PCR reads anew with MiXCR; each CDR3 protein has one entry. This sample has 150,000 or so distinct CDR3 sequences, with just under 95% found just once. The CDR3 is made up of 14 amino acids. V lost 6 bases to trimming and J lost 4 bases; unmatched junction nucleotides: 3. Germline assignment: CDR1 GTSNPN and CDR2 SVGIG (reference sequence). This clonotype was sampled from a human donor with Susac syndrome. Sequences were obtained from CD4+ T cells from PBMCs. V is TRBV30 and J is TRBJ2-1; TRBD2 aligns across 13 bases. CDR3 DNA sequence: TGTGCCTGCCAGGGACTAGCGGGGTACAATGAGCAGTTCTTC. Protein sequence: CACQGLAGYNEQFF.